The 15 T cell receptor beta chains listed next were all sequenced from one sample in a study of vaccination and CD4 T cells after COVID-19. Regarding time point: late sampling 161 to 241 days after vaccination in a few convalescent patients. This sample's treatment: roughly 10-day PBMC culture with coronavirus spike peptide pools or control peptides (ViraFEST assay). Their antigen targets remain unknown. Sequencing of DNA taken from cultured CD4+ T cells relied on the Oncomine TCR Beta short-read assay. One entry per CDR3 protein results from TCRdb running MiXCR on the PCR reads. Found here are tens of thousands of distinct CDR3 sequences, roughly two fifths of them singletons; the top ten hold approximately 5.1%. Sequenced here: CD4+ T cells from blood, cultured in vitro, sampled about 7 months after SARS-CoV-2 vaccination. All receptors derive from a human donor who had recovered from COVID-19.

The rearrangement joins TRBV7-2 to TRBJ2-7; 8 bases are shared with TRBD2. The CDR3 length is 14 residues. Losses at the gene ends were 4 bases for V and 6 bases for J; bases not matched to a gene: 8. Germline values: CDR1 SGHTA, CDR2 FQGNSA. CDR3 DNA: TGTGCCAGCAGCTCGACAGGACTAGCTCGCGAGCAGTACTTC. It is translated as CASSSTGLAREQYF.

V and J are TRBV6-1 and TRBJ1-5; D unclear. Germline V lookup: CDR1 MNHNS, CDR2 SASEGT. The CDR3 runs 14 residues. V was clipped by 6 bases and J by 6 bases, with 15 bases between them. For the CDR3, the DNA is TGTGCCAGCAGCGAAAACGGGCGGTTTCAGCCCCAGCATTTT. Protein: CASSENGRFQPQHF.

The chain has TRBV5-4 and TRBJ2-5; D perhaps matches TRBD2 (6 bases). With 3 bases removed from V and 1 base from J, the gap between germline ends came to 10 bases. Germline V gives CDR1 SGHNT, CDR2 YYREEE (reference sequence). CDR3 length: 14 amino acids. CDR3 in amino acids: CASSSGGLQETQYF. CDR3 nucleotides: TGTGCCAGCAGCTCCGGAGGGCTCCAAGAGACCCAGTACTTC.

This rearrangement joins TRBV28 to TRBJ2-5, with D unresolved. Germline CDR1 is MDHEN and CDR2 is SYDVKM. The V end was cut by 4 bases, the J end by 6 bases, with 6 bases between. The CDR3 loop spans 11 amino acids. The CDR3 region has the DNA TGTGCCAGCAGTTCCGCCCAGACCCAGTACTTC. This gives the protein CASSSAQTQYF.

This rearrangement joins TRBV19 to TRBJ2-3, with a tentative D call TRBD2 (7 bases). This CDR3 region has 16 residues. Per the germline V gene, CDR1 is LNHDA and CDR2 is SQIVND (reference sequence). The V gene lost 7 bases and the J gene lost 3 bases, with 20 bases spanning the gap. For the CDR3, the DNA is TGTGCCAGTACCTTGAGGGGGGGCACTAGGACAGATACGCAGTATTTT. As protein: CASTLRGGTRTDTQYF.

This clonotype was counted between two and nine times. The chain has TRBV24-1 and TRBJ2-1, with unresolved D. Trimming removed 4 bases from V and 9 bases from J, with 9 bases in between. This CDR3 has 12 residues. Germline CDR1 KGHDR, CDR2 SFDVKD. CDR3 in amino acids: CATSDGFVEQFF. CDR3 bases: TGTGCCACCAGTGACGGGTTTGTTGAGCAGTTCTTC.

This clonotype was seen only a few times. The chain carries TRBV7-2 and TRBJ1-6; no reliable D call. V gave up 0 bases and J gave up 9 bases, with 12 bases separating them. The CDR3 is made up of 15 amino acids. The germline gives CDR1 SGHTA, CDR2 FQGNSA. CDR3: CASSLAPPPFSPLHF. The CDR3, as DNA: TGTGCCAGCAGCTTAGCCCCCCCACCCTTTTCACCCCTCCACTTT.

V is TRBV11-1 and J is TRBJ2-7; D gene unclear. The CDR3 length is 13 residues. Trimming shortened V by 3 bases and J by 4 bases, and 10 bases separated the two germline ends. Per the germline V gene, CDR1 is SGHAT and CDR2 is FQDESV (reference sequence). CDR3 in amino acids: CASSFGTPYEQYF. The CDR3 DNA reads as TGTGCCAGCAGCTTCGGAACGCCATACGAGCAGTACTTC. The entire variable domain, with the rest obtained from reference TRBV11-1 and TRBJ2-7, is as follows: EAEVAQSPRYKITEKSQAVAFWCDPISGHATLYWYRQILGQGPELLVQFQDESVVDDSQLPKDRFSAERLKGVDSTLKIQPAELGDSAMYLCASSFGTPYEQYFGPGTRLTVT.

J is TRBJ1-1 and V is TRBV5-1; 8 nucleotides match TRBD1. The CDR3 runs to 14 residues. The trim removed 4 bases at V and 1 base at J, leaving 3 bases unmatched. CDR1 and CDR2 from the germline V gene are SGHRS and YFSETQ. CDR3 region: CASSPGTGNTEAFF. As DNA, the CDR3 is TGCGCCAGCAGCCCCGGGACAGGGAACACTGAAGCTTTCTTT.

As DNA, the CDR3 is TGCGCCAGCAGTGAGGCAGAAGGGACTAGTTATTCCGAGCAGTACTTC. It is translated as CASSEAEGTSYSEQYF. J is TRBJ2-7 and V is TRBV10-2; 8 bases agree with TRBD2. Germline CDR1 and CDR2: WSHSY and SAAADI. The V gene end was trimmed by 2 bases and the J gene end by 6 bases; junction bases not matched to a gene: 12. CDR3 length equals 16 residues.

The table lists this clonotype with a few counts. V and J are TRBV20-1 and TRBJ2-5; TRBD1 might be the D (6 bases). CDR1 and CDR2 (germline): DFQATT, SNEGSKA (reference sequence). This CDR3 contains 15 residues. V was trimmed by 4 bases and J by 1 base, leaving 16 bases between them. The CDR3 nucleotides are TGCAGTGCTAATCCGACTACAGGGATCCAAGAGACCCAGTACTTC. This encodes CSANPTTGIQETQYF.

This clonotype has more than one count but fewer than ten. The chain employs TRBV28 and TRBJ2-7; D tentatively reads TRBD1 or TRBD2 (5 bases each). V lost 4 bases and J 12 bases, leaving 19 bases between the germline ends. The V gene's germline CDR1 is MDHEN and CDR2 SYDVKM. The CDR3 has 13 amino acids. The CDR3 bases are TGTGCCAGCAGTTCCTTGGGGGACGGCTTACTGTACTTC. It encodes CASSSLGDGLLYF.

J is TRBJ1-5 and V is TRBV5-5; D ambiguous. Trimming removed 4 bases from V and 0 bases from J, with 5 bases in between. Germline V gene data show CDR1 as SGHKS and CDR2 as YYEKEE (reference sequence). The CDR3 totals 13 residues. The CDR3 is CASSRDSNQPQHF. CDR3 bases: TGTGCCAGCAGCCGGGATAGCAATCAGCCCCAGCATTTT.

This clonotype was picked up a small number of times. V gene TRBV4-1 combines with J gene TRBJ2-5; tentatively, D is TRBD1 or TRBD2 (5 bases each). The CDR3 has 14 residues. The germline V gene encodes CDR1 MGHRA and CDR2 YSYEKL. V was pared by 0 bases and J by 5 bases, with 10 bases between. The CDR3 is CASSQEGREETQYF. In nucleotides, the CDR3 is TGCGCCAGCAGCCAAGAGGGCAGGGAGGAGACCCAGTACTTC.

The chain recombines TRBV10-3 with TRBJ1-1; maybe TRBD1 (5 bases). Germline V gives CDR1 ENHRY, CDR2 SYGVKD. The V gene lost 3 bases and the J gene lost 6 bases, with 11 bases spanning the gap. There are 13 residues in the CDR3. The CDR3 DNA sequence: TGTGCCATCAGTGACAGGGTTAGTCCTGAAGCTTTCTTT. Translated, it gives CAISDRVSPEAFF.